This T cell receptor beta chain was captured in a study of blood T cell repertoires in COVID-19. Turning to the study itself: Sites in the United States, Italy and Spain provided acute and convalescent COVID-19 samples.

Using immunoSEQ multiplex PCR, the repertoire was profiled, and TCRdb retains in-frame clones only, with some absent. The table lists 150,000 to 200,000 clones, 82% of them singletons. This CDR3 is built from 15 residues. The germline CDR1 and CDR2 sequences are SGHTA and FQGNSA. J was trimmed by 6 bases and V by 4 bases; bases with no gene match: 11. This chain joins TRBV7-2 and TRBJ2-7, with 8 bases that match TRBD2. The sample taken for sequencing was peripheral blood. This sequence was found in a woman in her fifties or sixties with COVID-19, enrolled during active disease. CDR3 sequence reads: CASSSIAGIPAEQYF. DNA for the CDR3: TGTGCCAGCAGCTCAATAGCGGGAATTCCCGCCGAGCAGTACTTC.